The entry below gives a single T cell receptor (beta chain) sequence along with its context. Its antigen is still unknown. Via MiXCR, TCRdb re-called the 5' RACE reads, giving one row per CDR3 protein. The repertoire holds hundreds of thousands of distinct CDR3 sequences, with 12% as singletons. This entry comes from a study of CD8 T cells in ankylosing spondylitis. Findings and caveats of the study: Reports say disease-linked clones showed up significantly more in matched ankylosing spondylitis synovial fluid. About 8 highly homologous variants made up a TCR beta motif, and this motif appeared characteristic of ankylosing spondylitis blood.

V shed 5 bases, J shed 1 base, and the junction held 9 bases outside the gene matches. The germline gives CDR1 SGHTA, CDR2 FQGNSA. The CDR3 is 16 residues long. This TCR came from a male donor with ankylosing spondylitis. What was sequenced was blood, either unsorted or a sorted T cell fraction (not recorded which). V gene TRBV7-2 combines with J gene TRBJ2-3; 7 nucleotides line up with TRBD2. In DNA, the CDR3 is TGTGCCAGCAGCCACTCGGCGGGAGTGGGCACAGATACGCAGTATTTT. Encoded protein: CASSHSAGVGTDTQYF.